Reported below is one T cell receptor beta chain. These data originate in a study of cytomegalovirus exposure and HLA in healthy donors. With 60 Vbeta and 13 Jbeta primers, the PCR was carried out. Measured with immunoSEQ multiplex PCR; TCRdb has only the in-frame clones, and not every one. The sample includes some 180,000 clones, approximately 80% of them seen just once. This CDR3 comprises 16 residues. The J segment lost 0 bases and the V segment lost 6 bases, leaving 4 bases of the junction unmatched. Germline V gene data show CDR1 as LGHNA and CDR2 as YSLEER. Sequencing input: PBMCs. V and J are TRBV4-3 and TRBJ2-3; 12 bases fit TRBD2. The sequence came from a girl aged 10 to 17 in good health and CMV-seropositive. The CDR3 is CASRFGLAGSTDTQYF. Here the CDR3 DNA reads TGCGCCAGCAGATTCGGACTAGCGGGGAGCACAGATACGCAGTATTTT.